Presented here are 13 T cell receptor beta chains from one specimen sequenced in a study of shared clonotypes between healthy human individuals. The method was immunoSEQ multiplex PCR; TCRdb's version includes in-frame clones alone and lacks a portion of them. The sample shows around 95,000 clones, around half of them seen only once. The sample taken for sequencing was PBMCs. The receptors shown here come from a woman aged 40 to 50 in good health. Some clones in this sample may be carry-over from other donors' samples.

This clone has a count of ten or more. The same CDR3 also results from other DNA sequences found in this sample. The chain recombines TRBV6-5 with TRBJ2-5; 9 bases line up with TRBD1. V trimming: 4 bases; J trimming: 4 bases; junction bases outside the gene matches: 10. This CDR3 region has 16 residues. Germline V gives CDR1 MNHEY, CDR2 SVGAGI. CDR3 in amino acids: CASSFTPGTGRETQYF. CDR3 nucleotide sequence: TGTGCCAGCAGTTTCACTCCGGGGACAGGGCGAGAGACCCAGTACTTC.

This clone has more than one count but fewer than ten. This sequence joins TRBV27 and TRBJ1-5; D might be TRBD1 (6 bases). The ends were cut back, 3 bases at V and 4 bases at J, with 7 bases in the middle. Germline lookup yields CDR1 MNHEY and CDR2 SMNVEV (reference sequence). The length of the CDR3 is 13 residues. CDR3 bases: TGTGCCAGCAGTTTGACAGGAAATCAGCCCCAGCATTTT. Translation gives CASSLTGNQPQHF.

This clone turned up a few times. The J gene is TRBJ2-2, the V gene TRBV11-3, with TRBD1 identical over 10 bases. This CDR3 region has 16 residues. Per the germline V gene, CDR1 is SGHNT and CDR2 is YENEEA. Trimming took 5 bases from V and 3 from J; bases not matched to a gene: 6. The CDR3 sequence: CASSRQGATDTGELFF. CDR3 nucleotide sequence: TGTGCCAGCAGCCGACAGGGGGCGACTGACACCGGGGAGCTGTTTTTT.

This clone was seen more than once but under ten times. The chain uses TRBV7-9 and TRBJ2-7; D possibly corresponds to TRBD1 (6 bases). From germline, CDR1 is SEHNR and CDR2 FQNEAQ (reference sequence). Trimming cost V 5 bases and J 0 bases, with 11 bases left between them. This CDR3 has 14 amino acids. The CDR3 DNA sequence: TGTGCCAGCAGCCCCGACAGGAACTCCTACGAGCAGTACTTC. Its translation: CASSPDRNSYEQYF.

This clone has a count of ten or more. V usage is TRBV7-8 and J usage is TRBJ2-7; 9 bases agree with TRBD2. Germline V gene data show CDR1 as SGHVS and CDR2 as FQNEAQ. With 5 bases clipped from V and 0 bases from J, the junction kept 2 bases outside the gene matches. The CDR3 totals 14 residues. CDR3 DNA: TGTGCCAGCAGCCGCGGGAGGGCCTCCTACGAGCAGTACTTC. Protein: CASSRGRASYEQYF.

This clone has a handful of counts. The rearrangement links TRBV28 to TRBJ2-5; possible D gene TRBD2, 6 bases. The DNA matches TRBJ2-7 better at its end, which makes the J call doubtful. This CDR3 has 15 residues. The germline V gene has CDR1 MDHEN and CDR2 SYDVKM. Here the CDR3 DNA reads TGTGCCAGCAGTTTACGGCGGGAAGGCTCCTACGAGCAGTACTTC. It encodes CASSLRREGSYEQYF.

Here the CDR3 DNA reads TGTGCCGGGGGCCGGGACAGGGGCCGCGAGCAGTACTTC. Its protein product is CAGGRDRGREQYF. The chain uses TRBV7-9 and TRBJ2-5, with TRBD1 matching 10 bases. The J call may be incorrect, as the DNA end agrees better with TRBJ2-7. CDR1 is SEHNR, CDR2 FQNEAQ, per germline (reference sequence). This CDR3 is 13 amino acids long.

J is TRBJ1-6 and V is TRBV6-5; D not resolved. The V end was cut by 4 bases, the J end by 8 bases, with 15 bases between. The germline V gene has CDR1 MNHEY and CDR2 SVGAGI. This CDR3 has 15 residues. The CDR3 sequence: CASSLLVGPDSPLHF. For the CDR3, the DNA is TGTGCCAGCAGTTTACTTGTAGGGCCGGATTCACCCCTCCACTTT.

There are many counts of this clone. The chain's CDR3 is CASSPWTSGIETQYF. DNA of the CDR3: TGCGCCAGCAGCCCATGGACTAGCGGGATAGAGACCCAGTACTTC. V gene TRBV5-1 combines with J gene TRBJ2-5, with TRBD2 identical over 12 bases. Trimming took 4 bases from V and 4 from J; bases not matched to a gene: 5. The CDR3 is made up of 15 amino acids. Germline V gene data show CDR1 as SGHRS and CDR2 as YFSETQ.

Comments on this clone: This likely stems from a read error, as it lies one base from a far larger clone. The sample carries other DNA sequences with the same CDR3. The CDR3 loop reads CASSLGVNTEAFF. The CDR3 nucleotides read TGCGCCAGCAGCTTGGGCGTGAACACTGAAGCTTTCTTT. The chain is built from TRBV5-1 and TRBJ1-1; D gene ambiguous. V was shortened by 0 bases and J by 0 bases, with 3 bases between the two germline ends. This CDR3 is 13 amino acids long. From germline, CDR1 is SGHRS and CDR2 YFSETQ.

This chain links TRBV6-6 with TRBJ2-3; unclear D gene. V was trimmed by 7 bases and J by 7 bases, leaving 9 bases between them. From germline, CDR1 is MNHNY and CDR2 SVGAGI (reference sequence). The CDR3 totals 11 residues. CDR3 DNA: TGTGCCAGCACCCGCAGCAATACGCAGTATTTT. Translating it yields CASTRSNTQYF.

V usage is TRBV29-1 and J usage is TRBJ1-5; 8 bases are a match to TRBD1. The CDR3 runs to 12 residues. The germline V gene encodes CDR1 SQVTM and CDR2 ANQGSEA. Trimming cost V 7 bases and J 4 bases; bases outside gene matches: 3. CDR3 nucleotide sequence: TGCAGCGCTCGGACAGGGAATCAGCCCCAGCATTTT. Its translation is CSARTGNQPQHF.

There are a few counts of this clone. V and J are TRBV9 and TRBJ2-1; TRBD2 aligns across 8 bases. V was clipped by 0 bases and J by 6 bases; unmatched bases: 5. The CDR3 runs 15 residues. Germline loops: CDR1 SGDLS, CDR2 YYNGEE. Here the CDR3 DNA reads TGTGCCAGCAGCGTAGTAATAGCGGGGCGCAATGAGCAGTTCTTC. This codes for CASSVVIAGRNEQFF.